The rows below give T cell receptor beta chains drawn from one sample of a study of CD8+ T cells in alopecia areata. The table came from immunoSEQ multiplex PCR; TCRdb's copy has only in-frame clones and leaves some out. The sample carries a few hundred thousand clones, approximately 47% recorded once. The material was CD4+ T cells sorted from blood, obtained between weeks 36 and 40, from a patient treated with tofacitinib. These receptors originate from a human donor with alopecia areata. The CDR3 runs from the conserved cysteine through the conserved F or W.

j_gene: TRBJ1-2
v_gene: TRBV9
CDR3aa: CASSVDRDYGYTF

j_gene: TRBJ2-1
v_gene: TRBV28
CDR3aa: CASSATSGGSYNEQFF

j_gene: TRBJ1-1
v_gene: TRBV6-6
CDR3aa: CASSYRDLSLQAFF

j_gene: TRBJ2-7
v_gene: TRBV7-2
CDR3aa: CASSPSRGSSYEQYF

j_gene: TRBJ2-5
v_gene: TRBV25-1
CDR3aa: CASSEIGQLEETQYF

j_gene: TRBJ1-2
v_gene: TRBV19
CDR3aa: CASDRTGGGYGYTF

j_gene: TRBJ2-5
v_gene: TRBV5-4
CDR3aa: CASSSGQGETQYF

j_gene: TRBJ1-1
v_gene: TRBV5-1
CDR3aa: CASSWTGAITEAFF

j_gene: TRBJ2-5
v_gene: TRBV19
CDR3aa: CASGRQETQYF

j_gene: TRBJ2-6
v_gene: TRBV5-1
CDR3aa: CASSLGYRTDPGANVLTF

j_gene: TRBJ1-2
v_gene: TRBV30
CDR3aa: CAWSDRQGYTF

j_gene: TRBJ2-5
v_gene: TRBV29-1
CDR3aa: CSVVGGWETQYF

j_gene: TRBJ2-3
v_gene: TRBV29-1
CDR3aa: CSVPTSGRLVDTQYF

j_gene: TRBJ1-2
v_gene: TRBV7-2
CDR3aa: CASSPGEGNYGYTF

j_gene: TRBJ2-1
v_gene: TRBV4-1
CDR3aa: CASSQVFLTPGGNEQFF

j_gene: TRBJ2-5
v_gene: TRBV29-1
CDR3aa: CSVVFRGRETQYF

j_gene: TRBJ2-7
v_gene: TRBV28
CDR3aa: CASSPPRASREQYF

j_gene: TRBJ1-5
v_gene: TRBV27
CDR3aa: CASSWGRPQGNQPQHF

j_gene: TRBJ1-2
v_gene: TRBV30
CDR3aa: CAWTIRGGGYTF

j_gene: TRBJ2-7
v_gene: TRBV18
CDR3aa: CASSKGGQGEDEQYF

j_gene: TRBJ2-2
v_gene: TRBV30
CDR3aa: CAWSFPDRVNTGELFF

j_gene: TRBJ2-1
v_gene: TRBV25-1
CDR3aa: CASTLRGVEQFF

j_gene: TRBJ2-1
v_gene: TRBV2
CDR3aa: CASSDVAGGRNEQFF

j_gene: TRBJ1-1
v_gene: TRBV4-1
CDR3aa: CASSPSTGGYTEAFF

j_gene: TRBJ2-7
v_gene: TRBV28
CDR3aa: CASSLSGLSYEQYF

j_gene: TRBJ1-1
v_gene: TRBV6-1
CDR3aa: CASSATYMNTEAFF

j_gene: TRBJ1-5
v_gene: TRBV19
CDR3aa: CASTAQTHQPQHF